A selection of T cell receptor beta chains follows, all from one sample in a study of long-term antiretroviral therapy in people with HIV. Data came from immunoSEQ multiplex PCR; TCRdb stores just in-frame clones and leaves some out. The sample has about 16,000 clones, about four fifths seen once. The input for sequencing was unsorted PBMCs, taken 3.1 to 3.3 years after starting antiretroviral therapy. These TCRs come from a woman in her forties with HIV. The CDR3 runs from the conserved cysteine through the conserved F or W.

J gene	V gene	CDR3 protein
TRBJ2-1	TRBV6-1	CASSPLAKNEQFF
TRBJ2-3	TRBV12-5	CASGLSGKTGTSGGSSTDTQYF
TRBJ2-7	TRBV6-5	CASSSFGGGAVYEQYF
TRBJ2-5	TRBV7-2	CASSRDGGGQETQYF
TRBJ2-7	TRBV7-9	CASSREFGVDEQYF
TRBJ1-1	TRBV5-5	CASSLTGGMNTEAFF
TRBJ2-3	TRBV4-1	CASSQEDGQRPSTDTQYF
TRBJ2-5	TRBV30	CAWSLPGQGALETQYF
TRBJ1-1	TRBV27	CASSRRWNTEAFF
TRBJ1-4	TRBV5-5	CASSLGWTGEYEKLFF
TRBJ2-3	TRBV5-6	CASSSTTGGTADTQYF
TRBJ2-3	TRBV7-6	CASSYLGSSTDTQYF
TRBJ2-1	TRBV18	CASSPTGTGGNEQFF
TRBJ1-4	TRBV6-5	CASSSGQKNEKLFF
TRBJ1-4	TRBV27	CASSPTGTATNEKLFF